This T cell receptor beta chain emerged from a study of blood T cell repertoires in COVID-19. Study overall: Spain, Italy and the United States supplied samples that represented acute and convalescent COVID-19. PBMCs, B-cell-depleted T cells, or T cells were the source of the cDNA or gDNA that made up the material.

In the original workflow: Researchers report that nucleated cell counts were estimated from reference gene primer amplification. Libraries were prepared by immunoSEQ multiplex PCR; TCRdb keeps only in-frame clonotypes and omits some of them. V and J calls and clone size are copied from that table; D and trimming were computed from the DNA. This repertoire shows 100,000 to 150,000 clones, approximately 89% found once; its top ten account for 3% to 4.5%. V shed 2 bases and J 8 bases; nucleotides not matched to a gene: 10. CDR3 length: 18 amino acids. Germline CDR1 and CDR2: KGHDR and SFDVKD. Source material: peripheral blood. This sequence was found in a woman in her fifties or sixties with acute or convalescent COVID-19. J is TRBJ2-2 and V is TRBV24-1; 13 nucleotides align to TRBD2. The CDR3 DNA sequence: TGTGCCACCAGTGATTCAATGGAACTAGCGGGAGGGATTGGGGAGCTGTTTTTT. This translates into CATSDSMELAGGIGELFF.